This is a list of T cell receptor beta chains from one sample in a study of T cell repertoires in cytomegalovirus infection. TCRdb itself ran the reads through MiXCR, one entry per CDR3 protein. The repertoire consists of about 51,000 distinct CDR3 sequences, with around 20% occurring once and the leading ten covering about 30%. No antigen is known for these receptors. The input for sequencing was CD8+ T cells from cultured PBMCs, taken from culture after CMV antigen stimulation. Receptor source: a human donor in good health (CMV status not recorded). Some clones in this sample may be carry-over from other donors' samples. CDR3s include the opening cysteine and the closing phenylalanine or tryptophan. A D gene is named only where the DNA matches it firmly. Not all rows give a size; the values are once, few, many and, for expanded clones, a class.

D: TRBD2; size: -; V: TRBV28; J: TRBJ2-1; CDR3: CASSYQAGGDYNEQFF; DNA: TGTGCCAGCAGTTATCAAGCGGGAGGGGACTACAATGAGCAGTTCTTC
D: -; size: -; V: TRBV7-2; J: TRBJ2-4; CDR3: CASSLDAGPWPYF; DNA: TGTGCCAGCAGCTTAGATGCAGGCCCCTGGCCGTACTTC
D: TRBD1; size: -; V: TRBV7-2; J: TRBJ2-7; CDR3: CASSSELTGGYEQYF; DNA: TGTGCCAGCAGCTCCGAACTGACAGGGGGCTACGAGCAGTACTTC
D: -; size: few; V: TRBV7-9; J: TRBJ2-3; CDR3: CASSPGQISTDTQYF; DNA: TGTGCCAGCAGCCCGGGACAAATAAGCACAGATACGCAGTATTTT
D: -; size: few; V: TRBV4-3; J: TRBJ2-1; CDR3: CASSQVRWGDEQFF; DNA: TGCGCCAGCAGCCAAGTCAGGTGGGGCGATGAGCAGTTCTTC
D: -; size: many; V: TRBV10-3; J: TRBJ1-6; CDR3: CAISESRAGSPLHF; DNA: TGTGCCATCAGTGAGTCGAGGGCTGGGTCACCCCTCCACTTT
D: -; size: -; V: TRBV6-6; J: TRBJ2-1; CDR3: CASSYLGAHLEQFF; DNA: TGTGCCAGCAGTTACCTAGGGGCCCATCTGGAGCAGTTCTTC
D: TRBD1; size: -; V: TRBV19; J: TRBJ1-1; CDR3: CASQTGLENTEAFF; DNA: TGTGCCAGTCAGACAGGGTTGGAGAACACTGAAGCTTTCTTT
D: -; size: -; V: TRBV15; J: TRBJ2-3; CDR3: CATSRVAYAGTDTQYF; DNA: TGTGCCACCAGCAGAGTCGCCTACGCGGGCACAGATACGCAGTATTTT
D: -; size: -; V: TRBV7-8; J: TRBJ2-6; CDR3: CASSLLFSGANVLTF; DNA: TGTGCCAGCAGCTTACTCTTCTCTGGGGCCAACGTCCTGACTTTC
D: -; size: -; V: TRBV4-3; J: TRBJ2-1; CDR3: CASSQDELAEQFF; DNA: TGCGCCAGCAGCCAAGATGAGTTGGCCGAGCAGTTCTTC
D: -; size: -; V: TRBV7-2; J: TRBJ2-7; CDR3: CASSLEDRARRGQYF; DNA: TGTGCCAGCAGCTTAGAGGACCGGGCACGCCGAGGGCAGTACTTC
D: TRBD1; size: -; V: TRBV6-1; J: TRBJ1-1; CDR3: CASSYLNPGGTEAFF; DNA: TGTGCCAGCAGTTATCTAAACCCAGGGGGCACTGAAGCTTTCTTT
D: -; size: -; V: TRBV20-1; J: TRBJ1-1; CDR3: CSARDWLNTEAFF; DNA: TGCAGTGCTAGAGATTGGTTGAACACTGAAGCTTTCTTT
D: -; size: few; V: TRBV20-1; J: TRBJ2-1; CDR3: CSARDTVLEVINEQFF; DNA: TGCAGTGCTAGAGATACGGTCTTAGAAGTGATCAATGAGCAGTTCTTC
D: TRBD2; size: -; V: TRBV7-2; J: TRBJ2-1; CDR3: CASSALAGGLNEQFF; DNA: TGTGCCAGCAGCGCACTAGCGGGAGGGTTGAATGAGCAGTTCTTC
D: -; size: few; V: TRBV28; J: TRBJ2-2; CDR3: CASSLDGGELFF; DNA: TGTGCCAGCAGTTTGGACGGCGGGGAGCTGTTTTTT
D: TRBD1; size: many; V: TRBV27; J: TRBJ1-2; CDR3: CASSGTGNGYTF; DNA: TGTGCCAGCAGTGGGACAGGGAATGGCTACACCTTC
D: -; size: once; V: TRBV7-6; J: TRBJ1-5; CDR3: CASSLASDRNQPQHF; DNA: TGTGCCAGCAGCTTAGCTTCGGACAGAAATCAGCCCCAGCATTTT
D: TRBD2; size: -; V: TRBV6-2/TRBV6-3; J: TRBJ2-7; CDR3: CASSYSGGGTYEQYF; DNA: TGTGCCAGCAGTTACTCGGGCGGGGGAACCTACGAGCAGTACTTC
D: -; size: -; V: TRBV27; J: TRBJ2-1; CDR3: CASSSGPPHTPYNEQFF; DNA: TGTGCCAGCAGTTCCGGGCCGCCCCATACTCCTTACAATGAGCAGTTCTTC
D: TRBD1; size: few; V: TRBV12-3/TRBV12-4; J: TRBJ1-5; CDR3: CASSVDRGSDQPQHF; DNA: TGTGCCAGCAGTGTCGACAGGGGTTCTGATCAGCCCCAGCATTTT
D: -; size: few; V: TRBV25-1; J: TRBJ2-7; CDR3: CASSEGDSGALEQYF; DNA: TGTGCCAGCAGTGAAGGGGACAGCGGGGCGCTCGAGCAGTACTTC
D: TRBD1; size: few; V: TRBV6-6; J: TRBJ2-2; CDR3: CASSFDRANTGELFF; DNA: TGTGCCAGCAGTTTTGACAGGGCGAACACCGGGGAGCTGTTTTTT
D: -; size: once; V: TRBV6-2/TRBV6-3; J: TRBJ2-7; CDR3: CASSYCTGCEQYF; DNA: TGTGCCAGCAGTTACTGTACAGGGTGCGAGCAGTACTTC
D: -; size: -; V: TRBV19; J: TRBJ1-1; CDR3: CASSRKGSNTEAFF; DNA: TGTGCCAGTAGTCGCAAAGGGTCGAACACTGAAGCTTTCTTT
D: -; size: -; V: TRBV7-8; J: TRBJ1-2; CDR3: CASSLGTVNYGYTF; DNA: TGTGCCAGCAGCTTAGGGACGGTTAACTATGGCTACACCTTC
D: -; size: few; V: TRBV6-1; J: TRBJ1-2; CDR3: CASSAWRGREPNYGYTF; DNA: TGTGCCAGCAGTGCGTGGAGGGGCAGGGAGCCAAACTATGGCTACACCTTC
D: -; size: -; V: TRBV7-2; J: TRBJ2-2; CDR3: CASSPWVSQELFF; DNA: TGTGCCAGCAGCCCCTGGGTGTCGCAGGAGCTGTTTTTT
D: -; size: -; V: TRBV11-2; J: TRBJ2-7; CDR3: CASSNYEQYF; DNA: TGTGCCAGCAGCAACTACGAGCAGTACTTC
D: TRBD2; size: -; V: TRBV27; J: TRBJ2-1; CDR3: CASSPFSGGSSYNEQFF; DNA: TGTGCCAGCAGTCCATTTAGCGGGGGGAGCTCCTACAATGAGCAGTTCTTC